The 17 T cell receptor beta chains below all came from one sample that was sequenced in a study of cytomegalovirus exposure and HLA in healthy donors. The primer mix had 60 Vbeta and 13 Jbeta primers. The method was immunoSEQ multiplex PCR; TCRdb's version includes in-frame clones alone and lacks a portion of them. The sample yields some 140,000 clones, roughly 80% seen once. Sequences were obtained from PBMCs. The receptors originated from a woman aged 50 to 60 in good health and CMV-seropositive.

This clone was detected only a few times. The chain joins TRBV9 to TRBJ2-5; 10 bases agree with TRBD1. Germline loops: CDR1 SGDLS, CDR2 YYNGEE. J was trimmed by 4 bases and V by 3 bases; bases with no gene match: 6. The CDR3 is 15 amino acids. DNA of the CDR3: TGTGCCAGCAGCGCGGGACAGGGGAGAGGAGAGACCCAGTACTTC. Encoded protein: CASSAGQGRGETQYF.

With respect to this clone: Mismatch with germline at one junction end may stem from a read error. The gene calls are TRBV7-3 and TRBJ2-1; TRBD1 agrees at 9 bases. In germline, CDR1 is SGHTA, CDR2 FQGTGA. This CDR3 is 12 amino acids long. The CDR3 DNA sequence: TGTGCCAGCAGCGATCCCGGGACAGGGTTAATCTTC. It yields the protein CASSDPGTGLIF.

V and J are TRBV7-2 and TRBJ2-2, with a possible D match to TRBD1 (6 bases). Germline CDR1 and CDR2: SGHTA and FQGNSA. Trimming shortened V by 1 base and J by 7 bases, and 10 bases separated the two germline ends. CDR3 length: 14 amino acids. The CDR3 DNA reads TGTGCCAGCAGCTTAGTCAGGGGACGCGGGGAGCTGTTTTTT. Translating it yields CASSLVRGRGELFF.

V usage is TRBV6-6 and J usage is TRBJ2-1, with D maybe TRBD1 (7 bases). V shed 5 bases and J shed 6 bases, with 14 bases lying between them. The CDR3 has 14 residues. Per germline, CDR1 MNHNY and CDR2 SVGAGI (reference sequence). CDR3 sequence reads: CASSPRQGGNEQFF. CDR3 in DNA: TGTGCCAGCAGTCCGAGACAGGGAGGCAATGAGCAGTTCTTC.

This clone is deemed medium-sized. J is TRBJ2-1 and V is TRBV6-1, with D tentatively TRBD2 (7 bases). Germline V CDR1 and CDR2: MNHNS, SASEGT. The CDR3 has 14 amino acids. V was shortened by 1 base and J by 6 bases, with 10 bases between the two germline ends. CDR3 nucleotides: TGTGCCAGCAGTGAAGGGGAGGGGGGCAATGAGCAGTTCTTC. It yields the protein CASSEGEGGNEQFF.

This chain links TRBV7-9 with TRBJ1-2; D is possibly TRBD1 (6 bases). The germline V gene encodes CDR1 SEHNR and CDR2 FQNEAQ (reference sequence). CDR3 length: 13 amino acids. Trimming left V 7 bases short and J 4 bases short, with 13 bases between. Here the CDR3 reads CASTETGFYGYTF. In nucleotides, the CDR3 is TGTGCCAGCACCGAGACAGGATTCTATGGCTACACCTTC.

CDR3 loop: CASSSWGGVSSTDTQYF. As DNA, the CDR3 is TGTGCCAGCAGCTCTTGGGGAGGGGTTTCGAGCACAGATACGCAGTATTTT. The chain couples TRBV7-3 to TRBJ2-3, with 7 bases fitting TRBD2. V gave up 4 bases and J gave up 0 bases; unmatched junction bases: 10. The CDR3 is made up of 17 amino acids. The germline V gene has CDR1 SGHTA and CDR2 FQGTGA.

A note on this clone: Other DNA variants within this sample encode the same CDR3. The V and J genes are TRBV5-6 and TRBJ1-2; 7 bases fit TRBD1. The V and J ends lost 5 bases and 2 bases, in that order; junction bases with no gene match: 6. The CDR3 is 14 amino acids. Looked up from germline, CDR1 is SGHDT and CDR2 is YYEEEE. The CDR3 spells CASSWTGPNYGYTF. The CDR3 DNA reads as TGTGCCAGCAGTTGGACAGGCCCGAACTATGGCTACACCTTC.

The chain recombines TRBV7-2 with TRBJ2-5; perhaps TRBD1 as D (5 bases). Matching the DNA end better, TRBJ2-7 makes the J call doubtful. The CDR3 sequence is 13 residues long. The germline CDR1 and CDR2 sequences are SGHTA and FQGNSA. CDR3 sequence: CASSPGRGYEQYF. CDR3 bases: TGTGCCAGCAGCCCAGGAAGGGGCTACGAGCAGTACTTC.

The CDR3 DNA sequence: TGTGCCAGCACCTACCAGGGGGCCTACGAGCAGTACTTC. Protein: CASTYQGAYEQYF. The genes are TRBV5-5 and TRBJ2-7, with 7 bases aligning to TRBD1. CDR3 length: 13 residues. Trimming removed 6 bases from V and 2 bases from J; junction bases left unmatched: 5. Germline loops: CDR1 SGHKS, CDR2 YYEKEE (reference sequence).

The CDR3 region has the DNA TGTGCCAGCAGCCTGCAGGGGTGGACTAGCGGGGGGGCCGGTACGCAGTATTTT. It specifies CASSLQGWTSGGAGTQYF. V and J are TRBV7-2 and TRBJ2-3; 15 bases match TRBD2. The CDR3 is 18 residues long. Trimming at V came to 5 bases and at J to 8 bases, leaving 14 bases not matched to a gene. Per the germline V gene, CDR1 is SGHTA and CDR2 is FQGNSA.

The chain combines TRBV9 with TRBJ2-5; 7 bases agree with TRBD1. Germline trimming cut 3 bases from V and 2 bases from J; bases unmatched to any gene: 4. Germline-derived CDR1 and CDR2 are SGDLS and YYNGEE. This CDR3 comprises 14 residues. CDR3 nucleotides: TGTGCCAGCAGCGACGACAGGGAACAAGAGACCCAGTACTTC. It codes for CASSDDREQETQYF.

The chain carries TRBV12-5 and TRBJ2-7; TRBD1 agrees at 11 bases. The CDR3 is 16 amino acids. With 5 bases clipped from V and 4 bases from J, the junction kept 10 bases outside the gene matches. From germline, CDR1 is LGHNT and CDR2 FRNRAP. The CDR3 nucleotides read TGTGCTAGTGGTCCAGGGACAGGGGGGCTTAGTTACGAGCAGTACTTC. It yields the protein CASGPGTGGLSYEQYF.

The CDR3 nucleotides read TGCGCCAGCAGCCACCGATGGACTAGCGGGGGGACCCCCTACGAGCAGTACTTC. It encodes CASSHRWTSGGTPYEQYF. The chain is built from TRBV4-1 and TRBJ2-7; 14 bases are shared with TRBD2. The length of the CDR3 is 18 residues. In germline, CDR1 is MGHRA, CDR2 YSYEKL. After removal of 3 bases from V and 2 bases from J, the junction contained 9 bases not matched to a gene.

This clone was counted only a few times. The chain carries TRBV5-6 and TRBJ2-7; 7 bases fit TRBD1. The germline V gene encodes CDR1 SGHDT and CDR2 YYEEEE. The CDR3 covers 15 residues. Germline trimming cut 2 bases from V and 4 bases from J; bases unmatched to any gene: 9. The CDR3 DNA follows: TGTGCCAGCAGCTTTAGGGGGCAGGGTATTTACGAGCAGTACTTC. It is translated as CASSFRGQGIYEQYF.

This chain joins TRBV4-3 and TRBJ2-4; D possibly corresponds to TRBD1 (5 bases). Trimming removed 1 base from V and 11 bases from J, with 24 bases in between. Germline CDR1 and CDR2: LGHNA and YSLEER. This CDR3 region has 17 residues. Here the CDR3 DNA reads TGCGCCAGCAGCCAAGGATACATAGAAGGGGCCACCCTCCTTCAGTACTTC. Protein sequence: CASSQGYIEGATLLQYF.

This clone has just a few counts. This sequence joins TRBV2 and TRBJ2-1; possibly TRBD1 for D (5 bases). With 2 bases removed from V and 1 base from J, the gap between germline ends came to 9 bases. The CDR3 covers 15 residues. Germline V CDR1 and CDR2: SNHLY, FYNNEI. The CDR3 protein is CASSEKQESYNEQFF. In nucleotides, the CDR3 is TGTGCCAGCAGTGAAAAACAGGAGTCCTACAATGAGCAGTTCTTC.